This T cell receptor beta chain comes out of a study of blood T cells in healthy people across ages. The individuals who served as donors were healthy Caucasians living in Russia, aged about 6 to 95. Trimming removed 8 bases from V and 8 bases from J; junction bases left unmatched: 5. The CDR3 is made up of 12 amino acids. Germline V lookup: CDR1 SGHTA, CDR2 FQGTGA. The second PCR ran roughly 7 to 12 cycles with a sample-barcoded 5' primer and J-beta primers. Each cDNA molecule was tagged by a template-switch adaptor with 12 random nucleotides. Every sample returned 2.5 million or more CDR3-containing paired-end reads. TCRdb ran MiXCR on the 5' RACE reads and lists one entry per CDR3 protein. Among over 600,000 distinct CDR3 sequences, more than 55% were seen once, and the ten largest hold roughly 24%.

The rearrangement joins TRBV7-3 to TRBJ2-1, with TRBD2 matching over 8 bases. Sequencing was performed on blood. The TCR sequence derives from a man aged 40-55 years in good health. The CDR3 here is CASGSGGDEQFF. CDR3 DNA sequence: TGTGCCAGCGGATCGGGAGGGGATGAGCAGTTCTTC. Based on the CDR3 plus reference TRBV7-3 and TRBJ2-1, the full variable domain is GAGVSQTPSNKVTEKGKYVELRCDPISGHTALYWYRQSLGQGPEFLIYFQGTGAADDSGLPNDRFFAVRPEGSVSTLKIQRTERGDSAVYLCASGSGGDEQFFGPGTRLTVL.